A selection of T cell receptor beta chains follows, all from one sample in a study of OX40 agonist ivuxolimab in advanced cancers. Profiling relied on immunoSEQ multiplex PCR, and the TCRdb table lists in-frame clones only, not all of them. The table lists around 26,000 clones, roughly 90% of them singletons. The starting material was CD4+ or CD8+ T cells sorted from blood, obtained in a trial of the OX40 agonist ivuxolimab. Receptor source: an adult with an advanced solid tumor such as melanoma, head and neck, liver or kidney cancer. The CDR3 runs from the conserved cysteine through the conserved F or W. Each record gives: J gene, clone size, V gene, D gene, CDR3 DNA, CDR3 protein. The D gene is left open where the match is weak. Expanded clones get a size class; other rows say once, few or many, or leave the size out.

TRBJ2-1 - TRBV30 TRBD2 TGTGCCTGGAGTGTCCCGGGACTAGCCACGAGGAATGAGCAGTTCTTC CAWSVPGLATRNEQFF
TRBJ2-5 - TRBV10-2 TRBD2 TGCGCCAGCAGCCTGAGTTGGGTAGCGGGGGGGCAAGAGACCCAGTACTTC CASSLSWVAGGQETQYF
TRBJ2-7 - TRBV9 TRBD1 TGTGCCAGCAGCGTAGGAGGGACAGCCTACGAGCAGTACTTC CASSVGGTAYEQYF
TRBJ2-2 - TRBV7-6 - TGTGCCAGCAGCTTACTAGGAGGGGAGCTGTTTTTT CASSLLGGELFF
TRBJ1-3 - TRBV4-2 - TGTGCCAGCAGCCACCCCGGAGGGGTTTACACCATATATTTT CASSHPGGVYTIYF
TRBJ2-7 - TRBV13 - TGTGCCAGCAGCTTAGGCCGGAGCCTCGAGCAGTACTTC CASSLGRSLEQYF
TRBJ2-5 once TRBV4-3 - TGCGCCAGCAGCCAAGACGGGTACCAAGAGACCCAGTACTTC CASSQDGYQETQYF
TRBJ1-1 - TRBV19 - TGTGCCAGTGGGGCGGGGGGAGAGAACACTGAAGCTTTCTTT CASGAGGENTEAFF
TRBJ1-6 - TRBV27 TRBD1 TGTGCCAGCGGACAGGGATATTCACCCCTCCACTTT CASGQGYSPLHF
TRBJ2-7 - TRBV27 TRBD2 TGTGCCAGCACCGCAGGGACTAGCGGGAGGGGCGAGCAGTACTTC CASTAGTSGRGEQYF
TRBJ1-5 - TRBV7-9 - TGTGCCAGCAGCTCTACAGGGCAGCCCCAGCATTTT CASSSTGQPQHF
TRBJ2-2 - TRBV4-1 TRBD1 TGCGCCAGCAGCCAAGATCGGACAGGGCAGGGAACCGGGGAGCTGTTTTTT CASSQDRTGQGTGELFF
TRBJ2-1 - TRBV11-2 TRBD2 TGTGCCAGCAGCGTGGGACTAGCGGGAGTCAATGAGCAGTTCTTC CASSVGLAGVNEQFF
TRBJ2-1 - TRBV7-9 - TGTGCCAGCAGCTTAATCTGGGGTGAGCAGTTCTTC CASSLIWGEQFF
TRBJ1-5 - TRBV28 - TGTGCCAGCAGTTTATGGCGAGGGGATAGCAATCAGCCCCAGCATTTT CASSLWRGDSNQPQHF
TRBJ2-1 - TRBV7-9 TRBD2 TGTGCCAGCAGCTTAGTAGCGGGAGTTGACAATGAGCAGTTCTTC CASSLVAGVDNEQFF
TRBJ2-7 - TRBV6-6 - TGTGCCAGCAGTTACTCCGCCGGATACGAGCAGTACTTC CASSYSAGYEQYF
TRBJ1-1 - TRBV7-9 - TGTGCCAGCAGCCCAACAGGGATGTCCATGAACACTGAAGCTTTCTTT CASSPTGMSMNTEAFF
TRBJ1-1 - TRBV6-6 - TGTGCCAGCAGTTACTCGAGAGAGAACACTGAAGCTTTCTTT CASSYSRENTEAFF
TRBJ2-5 - TRBV29-1 TRBD1 TGCAGCGTACACATGACAGGGGTAGAAGAGACCCAGTACTTC CSVHMTGVEETQYF
TRBJ1-1 - TRBV7-9 - TGTGCCAGCAGTCAACAGGGTAGGAACACTGAAGCTTTCTTT CASSQQGRNTEAFF
TRBJ2-3 - TRBV7-2 TRBD2 TGTGCCAGCAGCTTCCAAATACTAGCGGGGGGGCCTTTAGATACGCAGTATTTT CASSFQILAGGPLDTQYF
TRBJ1-6 - TRBV19 - TGTGCCAGTAGTCCCCCGTATTGGGGGGGCTTATCTTCACCCCTCCACTTT CASSPPYWGGLSSPLHF
TRBJ2-7 - TRBV6-1 TRBD1 TGTGCCAGCAGTAAGGGACAGATGTTAACCTACGAGCAGTACTTC CASSKGQMLTYEQYF
TRBJ2-1 - TRBV11-2 TRBD2 TGTGCCAGCAGCTCCTTTGCCGGGACTAGCGGGAGTGATGAGCAGTTCTTC CASSSFAGTSGSDEQFF
TRBJ2-7 - TRBV5-6 TRBD2 TGTGCCAGCAGCTTCTTCTCAAGCGGGAGGTTCTACGAGCAGTACTTC CASSFFSSGRFYEQYF
TRBJ2-7 - TRBV19 - TGTGCCAGTAGTATAAGTATGGGCAGCGCCTACGAGCAGTACTTC CASSISMGSAYEQYF
TRBJ2-1 once TRBV7-2 TRBD2 TGTGCCAGCAGCTTAGCGGGAGGGTACAATGAGCAGTTCTTC CASSLAGGYNEQFF
TRBJ2-1 - TRBV5-4 TRBD1 TGTGCCAGCAGCTCATGGGGCTGGACAGGGTCGTACAATGAGCAGTTCTTC CASSSWGWTGSYNEQFF
TRBJ1-6 - TRBV4-3 - TGCGCCAGCAGCCAGGAGCCCCCATTTACACCCCTCCACTTT CASSQEPPFTPLHF
TRBJ2-7 - TRBV10-2 - TGCGCCAGCAGAGACGTTCCTCAAGTCCTCTACGAGCAGTACTTC CASRDVPQVLYEQYF
TRBJ1-1 - TRBV19 - TGTGCCAGTAGTATTGCCACAGGGTCAAGCACTGAAGCTTTCTTT CASSIATGSSTEAFF
TRBJ1-2 - TRBV4-2 - TGTGCCAGCAGCTTGGGGTTGGGGACTGGGCTCGATGGCTACACCTTC CASSLGLGTGLDGYTF
TRBJ1-2 once TRBV28 - TGTGCCAGCAGTCGACCCGTTATTCGGTATGGCTACACCTTC CASSRPVIRYGYTF
TRBJ2-7 few TRBV27 - TGTGCCAGCATGGGGGGGGCTTCCTACGAGCAGTACTTC CASMGGASYEQYF
TRBJ2-1 - TRBV7-9 - TGTGCCAGCAGCTTACCGGGAGACCCCTACAATGAGCAGTTCTTC CASSLPGDPYNEQFF
TRBJ1-5 - TRBV28 TRBD1 TGTGCCAGCAGCACGGGACAGGGGGCGAGTCAGCCCCAGCATTTT CASSTGQGASQPQHF
TRBJ2-3 - TRBV5-8 TRBD2 TGTGCCAGCACCACCTGGGAGGGAAGCACAGATACGCAGTATTTT CASTTWEGSTDTQYF
TRBJ2-2 - TRBV5-6 TRBD1 TGTGCCAGCAGCTTGGACAGGGGAACCGGGGAGCTGTTTTTT CASSLDRGTGELFF
TRBJ2-1 - TRBV9 - TGTGCCAGCAGCGTAGAGGACTCTGCTCGTACCGATGAGCAGTTCTTC CASSVEDSARTDEQFF
TRBJ2-5 - TRBV7-9 - TGTGCCAGCAGCCCCCCCTTCACAGAGACCCAGTACTTC CASSPPFTETQYF
TRBJ2-5 - TRBV13 - TGTGCCAGCAGCTTGGGGGGGCGCAGAGAGACCCAGTACTTC CASSLGGRRETQYF
TRBJ1-4 - TRBV28 - TGTGCCAGCAGTAGATATCTGAGGAATGGAGAAAAACTGTTTTTT CASSRYLRNGEKLFF